The source of this TCR beta chain is a study of read filtering for tumor transcriptome and immune sequencing. Overall study context: Mean patient age was approximately 66 years, range about 47 to 85; roughly 18 male, 14 to 15 female.

Study-level results: In IR-seq, single-read clonotypes were 65% to 90% of clonotypes but around 3.5% of reads.

The V gene lost 10 bases and the J gene lost 4 bases, with 13 bases spanning the gap. The CDR3 is 12 residues long. Germline V gives CDR1 SNHLY, CDR2 FYNNEI. The library was built from about 400 ng RNA with molecular barcoded adaptors for alpha/delta and beta/gamma chains. TCRdb re-called the reads with MiXCR, one entry per CDR3 protein. The repertoire holds approximately 40,000 distinct CDR3 sequences, with 14% as singletons. With respect to this clonotype: The antigen remains unidentified.

The chain is built from TRBV2 and TRBJ2-5; weak D call: TRBD1 (6 bases). This TCR came from a donor at least 40 years old with multiple myeloma. Material: a population of CD138-negative cells sorted from bone marrow. CDR3 residues: CAKQGFGETQYF. The CDR3 coding sequence is TGTGCCAAACAGGGTTTTGGAGAGACCCAGTACTTC.